One and the same sample provided the 10 T cell receptor beta chains below, sequenced in a study of T-cell memory formation after mild COVID-19. TCRdb reprocessed the 5' RACE reads via MiXCR and lists one record per CDR3 protein. The sample carries roughly 340,000 distinct CDR3 sequences, 20% to 25% recorded once. The sequencing sample was made of PBMCs or a T cell subset sorted from them (not recorded which). The receptors were sampled from a man aged 18 to 29 who had mild COVID-19 (a few samples of this study predate the infection). Cell type and time point are not known.

This clonotype was seen a handful of times. The chain employs TRBV21-1 and TRBJ1-5. TRBV21-1 is a pseudogene locus. The CDR3 spans 15 residues. The CDR3 here is CASSGREMSNQPQHF. The CDR3 DNA reads as TGTGCCAGCAGCGGACGGGAGATGAGCAATCAGCCCCAGCATTTT.

The chain combines TRBV27 with TRBJ2-3, with 7 bases that match TRBD2. The germline V gene has CDR1 MNHEY and CDR2 SMNVEV (reference sequence). This CDR3 has 16 amino acids. With V trimmed by 5 bases and J by 1 base, 9 bases remained unmatched. CDR3 sequence reads: CASSDQRGVRTDTQYF. DNA for the CDR3: TGTGCCAGCAGTGACCAGCGGGGAGTTCGCACAGATACGCAGTATTTT.

The chain links TRBV6-2 or TRBV6-3 to TRBJ2-1; possible D gene TRBD1, 5 bases. The V end lost 5 bases, the J end lost 4 bases, and 9 bases lay between the germline ends. The CDR3 totals 13 residues. The germline gives CDR1 MNHEY, CDR2 SVGEGT. CDR3 loop: CASSIQAYNEQFF. The DNA for the CDR3 is TGTGCCAGCAGTATACAGGCGTACAATGAGCAGTTCTTC.

The chain is built from TRBV7-9 and TRBJ2-6; D is undetermined. This CDR3 is 14 amino acids long. Germline CDR1 is SEHNR and CDR2 is FQNEAQ (reference sequence). V was cut by 6 bases and J by 4 bases, with 10 bases left in between. CDR3 nucleotide sequence: TGTGCCAGCAGGCCCCTGCGGGGGGCCAACGTCCTGACTTTC. This sequence encodes CASRPLRGANVLTF.

The chain recombines TRBV7-9 with TRBJ2-7; the D is unclear. The CDR3 sequence is 11 residues long. Germline V gene lookup returns CDR1 SEHNR and CDR2 FQNEAQ (reference sequence). V lost 5 bases, J lost 3 bases, and 5 bases lay in between. DNA for the CDR3: TGTGCCAGCAGCGGTCGCTACGAGCAGTACTTC. This translates into CASSGRYEQYF.

The J gene is TRBJ2-3, the V gene TRBV5-1; unclear D gene. The ends were cut back, 0 bases at V and 0 bases at J, with 11 bases in the middle. CDR3 length: 16 residues. Germline assignment: CDR1 SGHRS and CDR2 YFSETQ. In DNA, the CDR3 is TGCGCCAGCAGCTTGGATAGGCGCCCTAGCACAGATACGCAGTATTTT. Residues: CASSLDRRPSTDTQYF.

The CDR3: CASSLVAGWGYTF. CDR3 bases: TGCGCCAGCAGCTTGGTGGCAGGGTGGGGCTACACCTTC. This chain joins TRBV5-1 and TRBJ1-2; the D gene is possibly TRBD1 (5 bases). Germline V gene sequence: CDR1 SGHRS, CDR2 YFSETQ. This CDR3 comprises 13 residues. Trimming took off 0 bases at V and 8 bases at J, with 11 bases between the two ends.

The rearrangement joins TRBV6-2 or TRBV6-3 to TRBJ2-1; 7 nucleotides match TRBD1. Germline V gives CDR1 MNHEY, CDR2 SVGEGT. Germline trimming cut 4 bases from V and 6 bases from J; bases unmatched to any gene: 3. The CDR3 contains 13 residues. This CDR3 reads CASSFDRVNEQFF. In nucleotides, the CDR3 is TGTGCCAGCAGTTTTGACAGGGTCAATGAGCAGTTCTTC.

CDR3 in DNA: TGTGCCAGCAGTTACTCGCTAGCGCCTTACAATGAGCAGTTCTTC. As protein: CASSYSLAPYNEQFF. The V gene is TRBV6-5, the J gene TRBJ2-1; the D gene is possibly TRBD2 (6 bases). Germline CDR1 MNHEY, CDR2 SVGAGI. CDR3 length: 15 residues. V was cut by 0 bases and J by 4 bases, with 10 bases left in between.

This clonotype was seen a handful of times. The chain uses TRBV5-1 and TRBJ2-3; the match to TRBD1 covers 9 bases. Germline loops: CDR1 SGHRS, CDR2 YFSETQ. The V and J ends lost 3 bases and 4 bases, in that order; junction bases with no gene match: 9. The CDR3 is 16 amino acids. The CDR3, as DNA: TGCGCCAGCAGCTCCACGGGACAGGGTGGGGCAGATACGCAGTATTTT. Its translation is CASSSTGQGGADTQYF.